The subject of this entry is one T cell receptor (beta chain). The read stops 3 residues short of the end of the CDR3; the missing end is completed from the germline J gene. The data stem from a study of T cells in women clearing cervical HPV infection. Turning to the study itself: Women with histologically confirmed HPV16-related CIN3 or worse, 2 with invasive cancer, served as cases. With HLA typing for only a few women, HLA confounding remains possible.

There are 16 residues in the CDR3. V gave up 6 bases and J gave up 0 bases; unmatched junction bases: 7. The V gene's germline CDR1 is MNHEY and CDR2 SVGEGT. Libraries were prepared by immunoSEQ multiplex PCR; TCRdb keeps only in-frame clonotypes and omits some of them. This sample carries roughly 30,000 clones, with about 7% going to the ten biggest clones. Cervical HPV DNA detected by MY09/MY11 PCR, typed by dot-blot. The sample taken for sequencing was blood buffy coat. The rearrangement uses TRBV6-2 or TRBV6-3 and TRBJ1-5; 8 bases are shared with TRBD1. This sequence was found in a woman aged 18 to 69 with a cervical HPV16 infection that either progressed to CIN3+ or cleared (not recorded which). This chain's CDR3 is CASRPDRGYSNQPQHF. The CDR3 bases that were read are TGTGCCAGCAGACCTGACAGGGGATATAGCAATCAGCCC.